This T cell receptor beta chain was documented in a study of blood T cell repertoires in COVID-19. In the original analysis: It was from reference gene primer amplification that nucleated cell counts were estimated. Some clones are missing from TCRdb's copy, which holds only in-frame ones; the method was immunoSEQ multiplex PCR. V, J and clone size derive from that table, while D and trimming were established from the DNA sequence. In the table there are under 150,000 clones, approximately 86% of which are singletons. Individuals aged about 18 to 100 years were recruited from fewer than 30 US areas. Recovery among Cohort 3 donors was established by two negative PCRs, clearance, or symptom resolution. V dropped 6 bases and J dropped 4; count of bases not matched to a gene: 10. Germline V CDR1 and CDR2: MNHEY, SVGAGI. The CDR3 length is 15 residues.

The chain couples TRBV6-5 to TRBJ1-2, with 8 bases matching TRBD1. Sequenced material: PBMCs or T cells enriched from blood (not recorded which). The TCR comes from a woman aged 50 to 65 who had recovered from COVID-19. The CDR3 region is CASRSPGQVSYGYTF. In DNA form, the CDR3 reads TGTGCCAGCAGAAGTCCGGGACAGGTGAGCTATGGCTACACCTTC.